The clone carrying this T cell receptor (beta chain) was found a few times. Its antigen is still unknown. Uncontrolled infection, other autoimmune disease, pregnancy or lactation led to exclusion. The TCR beta CDR3 regions underwent amplification using RNA transcripts as the source. Initially, a first-round RT-PCR of the TCR CDR3 employed the HTBI primer set. TCRdb redid the calling of the multiplex PCR reads with MiXCR, one entry per CDR3 protein. There are over 350,000 distinct CDR3 sequences in the sample; roughly 20% occur only once, and 40% lies in the top ten. This sample was included in a study of T cells in Graves' hyperthyroidism and ophthalmopathy. Findings of the study overall: The model foresaw ophthalmopathy a median around seven months prior to onset. Most expanded thyroid clonotypes above 0.001 recurred in blood.

This CDR3 comprises 14 residues. Per germline, CDR1 KGHSH and CDR2 LQKENI. Trimming took off 2 bases at V and 6 bases at J, with 11 bases between the two ends. V and J are TRBV18 and TRBJ1-5, with D possibly TRBD1 on 5 matching bases. The clonotype was recovered from a man aged 18 to 29 with Graves' ophthalmopathy. Sequenced material: blood. This chain's CDR3 is CASSPERGGQPQHF. The CDR3 DNA follows: TGTGCCAGCTCACCAGAGAGGGGTGGTCAGCCCCAGCATTTT.